This T cell receptor beta chain was recovered during a study of blood T cells in healthy people across ages. Study results and caveats: Since the PBMCs were unsorted, naive and antigen-experienced cells could not be conclusively compared.

Sample-barcoded 5' priming and a J-beta primer mix drove a second PCR of about 6 to 12 cycles. Unique molecular identifiers of 12 random nucleotides labeled each cDNA. One entry per CDR3 protein results from TCRdb running MiXCR on the 5' RACE reads. Counted here are about 1.4 million distinct CDR3 sequences, almost 60% occurring once; the ten biggest clones make up roughly 6.3%. Of note for this clonotype: Its specificity is unknown.

Roughly 10 milliliters was the volume of peripheral blood drawn from each donor. J gave up 6 bases and V 3 bases, and 9 bases lay outside the gene matches. This CDR3 contains 17 residues. CDR1 and CDR2 (germline): MGHRA, YSYEKL. V gene TRBV4-1 combines with J gene TRBJ2-1; 12 bases are shared with TRBD2. The clonotype comes from a man between 18 and 29 years old in good health. Sequenced sample: blood. CDR3 sequence reads: CASSQTRRTSGINEQFF. The CDR3 DNA reads TGCGCCAGCAGCCAGACCAGAAGGACTAGCGGGATCAATGAGCAGTTCTTC.